The present T cell receptor beta chain was sequenced within a study of T cells in Graves' hyperthyroidism and ophthalmopathy. Study in general: The initial diagnosis was the point when peripheral blood was collected, ahead of any treatment.

This clonotype showed up just a few times. Researchers amplified the TCR beta CDR3 regions from RNA transcripts. An initial round of RT-PCR targeting the TCR CDR3 relied on the HTBI primer set. A single record per CDR3 protein comes from TCRdb applying MiXCR to the multiplex PCR reads. In the table there are over 200,000 distinct CDR3 sequences, about 15% of which are singletons. With V trimmed by 5 bases and J by 3 bases, 15 bases remained unmatched. CDR1 and CDR2 from the germline V gene are SEHNR and FQNEAQ (reference sequence). This CDR3 contains 17 residues. From roughly 10 ml of fresh peripheral blood, PBMCs were isolated.

Sequences were obtained from blood. This sequence was found in a man aged 45 to 65 with Graves' hyperthyroidism. The genes are TRBV7-9 and TRBJ2-7; the match to TRBD1 covers 8 bases. The CDR3 is CASSPQPGTGLFYEQYF. CDR3 nucleotides: TGTGCCAGCAGCCCGCAACCCGGGACAGGTCTCTTCTACGAGCAGTACTTC.